This is a list of T cell receptor beta chains from one sample in a study of response to subunit inactivated influenza vaccine. A single record per CDR3 protein comes from TCRdb applying MiXCR to the RT-PCR reads. This sample has about 520,000 distinct CDR3 sequences, with roughly 25% found just once. Sequenced here: CD4+ T cells sorted from PBMCs, sampled around 5 days after vaccination. The source of these receptors is a man aged 45-60 years who received an inactivated influenza vaccine. Each CDR3 is given with its conserved first and last residue. A D gene is named only where the DNA matches it firmly.

v_gene	j_gene	d_gene	CDR3aa
TRBV30	TRBJ1-1	TRBD1	CAWSVPTGTGETEAFF
TRBV6-4	TRBJ2-1	TRBD2	CASSGLAGPEQFF
TRBV20-1	TRBJ2-7	.	CSARDNRGEQYF
TRBV18	TRBJ2-3	TRBD1	CASSPRTGIGDTQYF
TRBV29-1	TRBJ2-3	.	CSAGQNTDTQYF
TRBV6-2/TRBV6-3	TRBJ2-1	.	CASSVDRGSYNEQFF
TRBV11-2	TRBJ1-2	.	CASSFGSGPRTF
TRBV20-1	TRBJ2-7	.	CSAREWADYEQYF
TRBV5-1	TRBJ2-4	TRBD2	CASSLGSGRDIQYF
TRBV19	TRBJ1-5	TRBD1	CASSIFGQGSNQPQHF
TRBV20-1	TRBJ1-2	.	CSARETANYGYTF
TRBV7-2	TRBJ2-2	TRBD2	CASSLEGTSGTGELFF
TRBV6-5	TRBJ1-5	.	CASSTGGNQPQHF
TRBV20-1	TRBJ1-1	.	CSARDTRTATEAFF
TRBV24-1	TRBJ1-2	TRBD1	CATSENRDSVGYTF
TRBV20-1	TRBJ2-5	.	CSTTDVAQETQYF
TRBV6-1	TRBJ1-2	.	CASRQGQRNGYTF
TRBV5-1	TRBJ1-6	.	CASSPTGINSPLHF
TRBV7-9	TRBJ2-1	.	CASSLNTAGEYNEQFF
TRBV5-5	TRBJ2-7	.	CASSLGQAAYEQYF
TRBV2	TRBJ2-7	.	CASIEGSAEQYF
TRBV3-1	TRBJ2-2	TRBD2	CASSLGTSGSGELFF
TRBV12-3/TRBV12-4	TRBJ2-3	TRBD1	CASSLRGYRGTDTQYF
TRBV5-1	TRBJ1-2	TRBD1	CASSEGTGGTYGYTF
TRBV7-2	TRBJ2-7	.	CASSLRPAYEQYF
TRBV7-2	TRBJ2-7	TRBD1	CASSPQSPGQGIF
TRBV5-4	TRBJ2-3	.	CASSLVVDTDTQYF
TRBV24-1	TRBJ2-3	.	CATSDRQVLPDTQYF
TRBV7-2	TRBJ2-5	TRBD2	CASSGGGLQETQYF
TRBV10-3	TRBJ2-7	.	CAISQAQGINEQYF
TRBV6-5	TRBJ2-7	TRBD2	CASSYLGLTYEQYF
TRBV20-1	TRBJ1-6	TRBD1	CSARVQGDNSPLHF
TRBV14	TRBJ2-1	TRBD2	CASSQRTSMGSNEQFF
TRBV7-8	TRBJ2-1	.	CASRFQDGSYNEQFF
TRBV29-1	TRBJ2-5	TRBD2	CSVEGGVETQYF
TRBV20-1	TRBJ2-3	.	CSASDASAVADTQYF
TRBV20-1	TRBJ2-7	TRBD1	CSAVDRGLNYEQYF
TRBV6-1	TRBJ2-5	.	CASRRRDVGETQYF
TRBV7-2	TRBJ2-5	.	CASSFRLVQETQYF
TRBV11-2	TRBJ2-7	TRBD1	CASTPSGRPGQGRYEQYF
TRBV18	TRBJ2-7	TRBD1	CASSPGQGIDYEQYF
TRBV5-1	TRBJ2-1	.	CASSLSPGNNEQFF
TRBV6-1	TRBJ1-2	TRBD1	CASSRTGGRDGGYTF
TRBV20-1	TRBJ2-1	TRBD1	CSVRDSTDNEQFF
TRBV20-1	TRBJ2-1	TRBD2	CSGGTSVYNEQFF
TRBV11-1	TRBJ1-5	.	CASSRTSYSGQGDQPQHF
TRBV6-1	TRBJ2-3	.	CASSAHREDTQYF
TRBV4-3	TRBJ1-4	TRBD1	CASSQDLRQGRSEKLFF
TRBV12-3/TRBV12-4	TRBJ2-5	.	CASSFSNKRTQYF
TRBV7-8	TRBJ2-3	.	CASSKILRGSTDTQYF
TRBV11-2	TRBJ2-1	TRBD1	CASSYPLSGGTLGTYNEQFF
TRBV20-1	TRBJ2-1	.	CSALAPQGLLNNEQFF
TRBV5-6	TRBJ2-1	.	CASSLVPAPSYNEQFF
TRBV7-9	TRBJ1-5	.	CASSPPGGGNQPQHF
TRBV29-1	TRBJ1-1	.	CSVDRGGDTEAFF
TRBV6-1	TRBJ1-5	.	CASSERSNQPQHF
TRBV7-2	TRBJ2-7	TRBD1	CASSLWTGTGNEQYF
TRBV10-3	TRBJ2-3	TRBD1	CAISGGQGARDTQYF
TRBV10-3	TRBJ1-2	TRBD1	CAISESDRVGGYTF
TRBV10-3	TRBJ1-5	TRBD1	CAIKEGGQGSQPQHF